These 17 T cell receptor beta chains were all obtained from the same sample, sequenced in a study of blood T cell repertoires in COVID-19. Sequencing used immunoSEQ multiplex PCR; TCRdb keeps in-frame clones, though not all of them. The sample contains about 36,000 clones, around four fifths of which appear only once. The source material was peripheral blood. The receptors here all came from a man aged 45-65 years with active COVID-19.

The V and J genes are TRBV10-3 and TRBJ2-1; possibly TRBD2 for D (5 bases). Per the germline V gene, CDR1 is ENHRY and CDR2 is SYGVKD. V gave up 3 bases and J gave up 7 bases, with 10 bases separating them. The CDR3 is 13 amino acids. CDR3 nucleotide sequence: TGTGCCATCAGTGATACTAGAGGGAATGAGCAGTTCTTC. Its protein product is CAISDTRGNEQFF.

The rearrangement joins TRBV28 to TRBJ1-4, with D maybe TRBD1 (6 bases). V dropped 5 bases and J dropped 14 bases, with 15 bases sitting between them. The CDR3 has 12 amino acids. From germline, CDR1 is MDHEN and CDR2 SYDVKM. CDR3 residues: CASSLQGYQLFF. For the CDR3, the DNA is TGTGCCAGCAGTCTACAGGGATACCAGCTGTTTTTT.

The chain recombines TRBV30 with TRBJ1-4; D is perhaps TRBD1 (5 bases). The V gene's germline CDR1 is GTSNPN and CDR2 SVGIG (reference sequence). Trimming took 4 bases from V and 4 from J, leaving 22 bases between them. This CDR3 comprises 17 residues. CDR3 protein: CAWIVRQCHPVNEKLFF. CDR3 coding DNA: TGTGCCTGGATCGTAAGACAGTGTCATCCCGTTAATGAAAAACTGTTTTTT.

This clone appeared a single time. The chain joins TRBV4-1 to TRBJ2-1, with 9 bases that match TRBD1. The CDR3 length is 15 residues. In germline, CDR1 is MGHRA, CDR2 YSYEKL. V lost 4 bases to trimming and J lost 9 bases; unmatched junction nucleotides: 10. The CDR3 sequence: CASSPGTGRNGEQFF. The DNA for the CDR3 is TGCGCCAGCAGCCCCGGGACAGGGAGAAACGGTGAGCAGTTCTTC.

The chain combines TRBV27 with TRBJ2-7; TRBD1 aligns across 7 bases. In germline, CDR1 is MNHEY, CDR2 SMNVEV (reference sequence). V trimming: 2 bases; J trimming: 0 bases; junction bases outside the gene matches: 4. The CDR3 is made up of 15 amino acids. DNA of the CDR3: TGTGCCAGCAGTTTAGTACAGGGGAGCTCCTACGAGCAGTACTTC. It is translated as CASSLVQGSSYEQYF.

The chain recombines TRBV5-1 with TRBJ2-3; 8 nucleotides line up with TRBD1. Germline trimming cut 7 bases from V and 3 bases from J; bases unmatched to any gene: 10. The germline V gene has CDR1 SGHRS and CDR2 YFSETQ. CDR3 length: 15 amino acids. CDR3 protein: CASGSAQGATDTQYF. CDR3 nucleotides: TGCGCCAGCGGTTCTGCTCAGGGGGCAACAGATACGCAGTATTTT.

The chain combines TRBV4-1 with TRBJ1-2; 8 bases agree with TRBD1. V dropped 3 bases and J dropped 0; count of bases not matched to a gene: 0. This CDR3 contains 14 residues. Germline V lookup: CDR1 MGHRA, CDR2 YSYEKL. CDR3 nucleotide sequence: TGCGCCAGCAGCCAGGGACAGGCTAACTATGGCTACACCTTC. This sequence encodes CASSQGQANYGYTF.

This chain joins TRBV2 and TRBJ1-2; no reliable D call. In germline, CDR1 is SNHLY, CDR2 FYNNEI. The CDR3 length is 16 residues. V was shortened by 6 bases and J by 8 bases, with 25 bases between the two germline ends. The CDR3, as DNA: TGTGCCAGCAGCCTCCTTAACGCCTACCCCATTAAAGGCTACACCTTC. This encodes CASSLLNAYPIKGYTF. The variable domain in full, completed from reference TRBV2 and TRBJ1-2, reads EPEVTQTPSHQVTQMGQEVILRCVPISNHLYFYWYRQILGQKVEFLVSFYNNEISEKSEIFDDQFSVERPDGSNFTLKIRSTKLEDSAMYFCASSLLNAYPIKGYTFGSGTRLTVV.

The chain joins TRBV6-5 to TRBJ1-6; 10 nucleotides line up with TRBD1. Germline V CDR1 and CDR2: MNHEY, SVGAGI. The length of the CDR3 is 15 residues. V shed 2 bases and J 10 bases; nucleotides not matched to a gene: 5. CDR3 nucleotides: TGTGCCAGCAGTTACGGACCGGGACAGGGGTCACCCCTCCACTTT. Its translation: CASSYGPGQGSPLHF.

The chain employs TRBV19 and TRBJ1-2; possible D gene TRBD1, 6 bases. Germline lookup yields CDR1 LNHDA and CDR2 SQIVND (reference sequence). The V and J ends lost 5 bases and 1 base respectively, with 14 bases between them. CDR3 length: 15 amino acids. CDR3 amino acids: CASSFPGHLNYGYTF. CDR3 sequence (DNA): TGTGCCAGTAGTTTTCCGGGACACCTTAACTATGGCTACACCTTC.

The V gene is TRBV18, the J gene TRBJ2-1, with 7 bases identical to TRBD1. J was trimmed by 8 bases and V by 6 bases; bases with no gene match: 16. CDR1 is KGHSH and CDR2 is LQKENI in the germline V gene. The CDR3 is made up of 16 amino acids. The CDR3 DNA follows: TGTGCCAGCTCGCCCTCGAGGGGGCGGTTTTGGGATGAGCAGTTCTTC. Its protein product is CASSPSRGRFWDEQFF.

The V and J genes are TRBV11-2 and TRBJ1-1; a weak D match, TRBD1 (6 bases). Between the trimmed V and J ends, which lost 4 bases and 1 base, there was a span of 13 bases. This CDR3 is 15 amino acids long. Germline V gene lookup returns CDR1 SGHAT and CDR2 FQNNGV. The CDR3 DNA reads as TGTGCCAGCAGCTCCCAGATCAGGGGGAACACTGAAGCTTTCTTT. This gives the protein CASSSQIRGNTEAFF.

The chain couples TRBV14 to TRBJ2-7; perhaps TRBD2 as D (5 bases). Trimming removed 0 bases at V and 4 bases at J, with 16 bases between. This CDR3 is 16 amino acids long. Germline CDR1 is SGHDN and CDR2 is FVKESK. The CDR3 DNA reads as TGTGCCAGCAGCCAAGAGGGGTGGCGCGGGCAATACGAGCAGTACTTC. This translates into CASSQEGWRGQYEQYF.

Here the CDR3 DNA reads TGTGCCAGCAGCTCCCAAGCGTATAATTCACCCCTCCACTTT. Protein product: CASSSQAYNSPLHF. The chain combines TRBV7-2 with TRBJ1-6, with D hard to call. The germline CDR1 and CDR2 sequences are SGHTA and FQGNSA. Trimming shortened V by 4 bases and J by 4 bases, and 8 bases separated the two germline ends. The CDR3 has 14 amino acids.

The chain has TRBV7-8 and TRBJ2-6; TRBD2 agrees at 8 bases. V shed 3 bases and J 2 bases; nucleotides not matched to a gene: 0. The CDR3 spans 15 residues. Germline loops: CDR1 SGHVS, CDR2 FQNEAQ. CDR3 sequence (DNA): TGTGCCAGCAGCTTCGGGGGGGCTGGGGCCAACGTCCTGACTTTC. Amino acids: CASSFGGAGANVLTF.

J is TRBJ2-1 and V is TRBV23-1; 13 positions match TRBD2. TRBV23-1 is filed as an ORF, its function uncertain. With V trimmed by 1 base and J by 9 bases, 9 bases remained unmatched. The CDR3 consists of 17 residues. In nucleotides, the CDR3 is TGCGCCAGCAGTCAATTAACTAGCGGGGGGGCCAGCGGTGAGCAGTTCTTC. Translating gives CASSQLTSGGASGEQFF.

This rearrangement joins TRBV9 to TRBJ1-5; 7 bases are shared with TRBD1. Germline V lookup: CDR1 SGDLS, CDR2 YYNGEE. The CDR3 totals 14 residues. V gave up 7 bases and J gave up 4 bases; unmatched junction bases: 8. The CDR3 DNA reads TGTGCCAGCGCAGAGGGGGCGGATAATCAGCCCCAGCATTTT. Its protein is CASAEGADNQPQHF.